This is a list of T cell receptor beta chains from one sample in a study of cytomegalovirus exposure and HLA in healthy donors. Only in-frame clones appear in the TCRdb table, and some are missing; sequencing was by immunoSEQ multiplex PCR. The data show more than 150,000 clones, 79% seen once. The sequenced material came from PBMCs. These receptors were obtained from a girl aged 5-17 years in good health and CMV-seropositive. The CDR3 runs from the conserved cysteine through the conserved F or W. D genes are given only for firm matches. Part of the rows lack a size; the others show once, few, many or a class for expanded clones.

CDR3 | DNA | size | J | D | V
CASSYVEGTGNYEQYF | TGTGCCAGCAGTTACGTGGAAGGGACAGGGAACTACGAGCAGTACTTC | once | TRBJ2-7 | TRBD1 | TRBV6-5
CASSFAGNEKLFF | TGTGCCAGCAGCTTCGCAGGGAATGAAAAACTGTTTTTT | . | TRBJ1-4 | . | TRBV5-6
CASSLVAGGATDTQYF | TGTGCCAGCAGCTTAGTAGCGGGGGGAGCCACAGATACGCAGTATTTT | . | TRBJ2-3 | TRBD2 | TRBV7-2
CASSADRAYEQYF | TGTGCCAGCAGCGCGGACAGAGCCTACGAGCAGTACTTC | . | TRBJ2-7 | . | TRBV7-2
CASSLRGAGTGELFF | TGTGCCAGCAGCCTCCGGGGGGCCGGGACCGGGGAGCTGTTTTTT | . | TRBJ2-2 | . | TRBV13
CASSQSKGVEAFF | TGCGCCAGCAGCCAAAGTAAGGGAGTTGAAGCTTTCTTT | few | TRBJ1-1 | . | TRBV4-3
CASSPSSGGYNEQFF | TGTGCCAGCTCACCTAGTAGCGGGGGGTACAATGAGCAGTTCTTC | . | TRBJ2-1 | TRBD2 | TRBV18
CASSPSSLRGQFF | TGTGCCAGCAGCCCTAGCTCGTTGCGAGGGCAGTTCTTC | few | TRBJ2-1 | . | TRBV7-2
CASSPNGVRAFF | TGTGCCAGCAGCCCAAACGGGGTTCGCGCTTTCTTT | . | TRBJ1-1 | . | TRBV7-2
CASRAGGDYGYTF | TGTGCCAGCAGGGCTGGGGGGGACTATGGCTACACCTTC | . | TRBJ1-2 | . | TRBV6-5
CASSPDRTGAGNTIYF | TGTGCCAGCTCACCAGACAGGACAGGGGCTGGAAACACCATATATTTT | . | TRBJ1-3 | TRBD1 | TRBV18